This TCR beta chain was obtained from a study of prognosis after radiotherapy for stage I lung cancer. On the study more broadly: Individuals with stage I non-small cell lung cancer joined the cohort between 2018 and January 2019. At a biologically effective dose of at least 100 Gy and in 3 to 5 fractions, SBRT was the radiotherapy delivered.

Comments on this clonotype: This probably arose from a read error, given a far larger clone one base away.

Two-round multiplex PCR amplified TCR beta CDR3 from genomic DNA. Every TRBV and TRBJ gene had its own specific primer in first-round PCR. TCRdb processed the multiplex PCR reads anew with MiXCR; each CDR3 protein has one entry. The data hold 20,000 to 25,000 distinct CDR3 sequences, with about 36% observed a single time. Per germline, CDR1 SGHTA and CDR2 FQGNSA. This CDR3 has 14 residues. The rearrangement uses TRBV7-2 and TRBJ2-3; no clear D. The source is a donor aged 50 or older with non-small cell lung cancer. The sample in question was PBMCs, obtained before or after stereotactic body radiation therapy (not recorded which). CDR3 protein: CSSSLEYGTDTQYF. The CDR3 coding sequence is TGTTCCAGCAGCTTAGAATACGGCACAGATACGCAGTATTTT.